This T cell receptor (beta chain) emerged from a study of blood T cell repertoires in COVID-19. Profiled with immunoSEQ multiplex PCR; TCRdb holds only in-frame clones, not every one. The sample gives about 34,000 clones, over 80% of which show up once; more than 13% is in the top ten. This clone was found a few times. The CDR3 is made up of 15 amino acids. V lost 5 bases to trimming and J lost 0 bases, with 14 bases between them. CDR1 LNHDA and CDR2 SQIVND come from the germline V gene (reference sequence). The sequence came from a man aged 60 to 75 with active COVID-19. The sequenced sample was peripheral blood. The V gene is TRBV19, the J gene TRBJ2-7, with TRBD2 as a possible D gene (5 bases). Here the CDR3 DNA reads TGTGCCAGTAGTGGGATTGAGGGAAGCTCCTACGAGCAGTACTTC. It is translated as CASSGIEGSSYEQYF.